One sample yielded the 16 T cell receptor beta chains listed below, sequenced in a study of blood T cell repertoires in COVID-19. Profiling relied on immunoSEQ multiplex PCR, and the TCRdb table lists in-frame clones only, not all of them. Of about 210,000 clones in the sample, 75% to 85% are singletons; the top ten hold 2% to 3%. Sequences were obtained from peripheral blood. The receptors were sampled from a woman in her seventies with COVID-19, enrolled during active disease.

CDR3 nucleotide sequence: TGTGCCAGCAGCTTAGATCGGCGGGAGGGGCCATGGACCGGGGAGCTGTTTTTT. It encodes CASSLDRREGPWTGELFF. This rearrangement joins TRBV11-3 to TRBJ2-2; TRBD2 matches at 9 bases. Trimming at V came to 0 bases and at J to 5 bases, leaving 10 bases not matched to a gene. Germline V gene lookup returns CDR1 SGHNT and CDR2 YENEEA. The length of the CDR3 is 18 residues.

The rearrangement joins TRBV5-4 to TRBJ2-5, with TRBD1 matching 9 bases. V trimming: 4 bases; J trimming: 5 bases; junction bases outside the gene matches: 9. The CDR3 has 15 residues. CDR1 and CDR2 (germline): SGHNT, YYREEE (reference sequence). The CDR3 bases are TGTGCCAGCAGCCAAAAAACAGGGGGCTGGGAGACCCAGTACTTC. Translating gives CASSQKTGGWETQYF. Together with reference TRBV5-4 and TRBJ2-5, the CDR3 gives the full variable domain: ETGVTQSPTHLIKTRGQQVTLRCSSQSGHNTVSWYQQALGQGPQFIFQYYREEENGRGNFPPRFSGLQFPNYSSELNVNALELDDSALYLCASSQKTGGWETQYFGPGTRLLVL.

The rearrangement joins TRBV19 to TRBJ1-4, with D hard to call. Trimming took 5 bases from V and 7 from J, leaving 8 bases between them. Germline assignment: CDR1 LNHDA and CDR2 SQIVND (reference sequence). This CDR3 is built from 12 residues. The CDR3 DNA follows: TGTGCCAGTAGTTTGTTCGGTGAAAAACTGTTTTTT. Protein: CASSLFGEKLFF.

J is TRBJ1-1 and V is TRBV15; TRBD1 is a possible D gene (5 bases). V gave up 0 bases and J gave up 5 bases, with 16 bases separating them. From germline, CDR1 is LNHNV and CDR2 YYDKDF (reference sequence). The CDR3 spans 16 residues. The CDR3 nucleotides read TGTGCCACCAGCAGAGATCGCGGGGGGAGAGTAACTGAAGCTTTCTTT. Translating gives CATSRDRGGRVTEAFF.

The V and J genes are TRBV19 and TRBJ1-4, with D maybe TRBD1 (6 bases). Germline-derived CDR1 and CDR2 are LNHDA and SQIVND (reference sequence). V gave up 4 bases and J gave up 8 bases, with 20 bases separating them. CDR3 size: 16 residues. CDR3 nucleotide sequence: TGTGCCAGTAGTAGGTCTCCGACAGGCCAGGTGGAAAAACTGTTTTTT. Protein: CASSRSPTGQVEKLFF.

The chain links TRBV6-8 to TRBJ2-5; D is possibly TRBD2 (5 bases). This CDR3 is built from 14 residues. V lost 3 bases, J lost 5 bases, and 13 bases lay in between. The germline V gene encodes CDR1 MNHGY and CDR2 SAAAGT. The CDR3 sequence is CASSYVGQRETQYF. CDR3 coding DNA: TGTGCCAGCAGTTATGTTGGGCAGCGGGAGACCCAGTACTTC.

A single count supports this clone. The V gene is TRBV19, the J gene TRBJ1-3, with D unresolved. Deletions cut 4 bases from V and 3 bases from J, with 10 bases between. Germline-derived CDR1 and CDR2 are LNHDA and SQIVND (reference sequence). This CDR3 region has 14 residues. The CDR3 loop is CASSTSGFGNTIYF. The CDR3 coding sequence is TGTGCCAGTAGTACCTCGGGATTTGGAAACACCATATATTTT. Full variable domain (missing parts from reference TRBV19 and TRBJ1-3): DGGITQSPKYLFRKEGQNVTLSCEQNLNHDAMYWYRQDPGQGLRLIYYSQIVNDFQKGDIAEGYSVSREKKESFPLTVTSAQKNPTAFYLCASSTSGFGNTIYFGEGSWLTVV.

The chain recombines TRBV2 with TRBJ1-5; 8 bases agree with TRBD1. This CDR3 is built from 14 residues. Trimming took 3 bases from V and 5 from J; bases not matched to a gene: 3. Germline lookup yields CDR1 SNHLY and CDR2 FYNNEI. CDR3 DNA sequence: TGTGCCAGCAGTGACGGCAGGGGGCATCAGCCCCAGCATTTT. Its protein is CASSDGRGHQPQHF. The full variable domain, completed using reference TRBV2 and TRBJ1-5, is EPEVTQTPSHQVTQMGQEVILRCVPISNHLYFYWYRQILGQKVEFLVSFYNNEISEKSEIFDDQFSVERPDGSNFTLKIRSTKLEDSAMYFCASSDGRGHQPQHFGDGTRLSIL.

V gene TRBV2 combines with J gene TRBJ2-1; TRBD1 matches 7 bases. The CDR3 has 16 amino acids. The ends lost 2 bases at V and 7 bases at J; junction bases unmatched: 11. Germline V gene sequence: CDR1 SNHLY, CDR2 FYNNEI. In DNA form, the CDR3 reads TGTGCCAGCAGTGAAATGAGGGCACAGGGGAGAAATGAGCAGTTCTTC. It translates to CASSEMRAQGRNEQFF.

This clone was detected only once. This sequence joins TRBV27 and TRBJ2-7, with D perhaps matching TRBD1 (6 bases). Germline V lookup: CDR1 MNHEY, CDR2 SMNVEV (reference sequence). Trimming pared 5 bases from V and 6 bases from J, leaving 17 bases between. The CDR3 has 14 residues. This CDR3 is CASSPRQARAEQYF. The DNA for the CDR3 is TGTGCCAGCAGTCCTCGACAGGCTCGCGCCGAGCAGTACTTC.

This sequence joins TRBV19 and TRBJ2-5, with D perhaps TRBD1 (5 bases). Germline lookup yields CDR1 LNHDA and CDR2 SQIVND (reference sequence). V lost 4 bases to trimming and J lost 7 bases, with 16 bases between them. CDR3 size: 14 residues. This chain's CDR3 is CASSTQTAMGTQYF. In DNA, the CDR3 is TGTGCCAGTAGTACCCAGACAGCTATGGGGACCCAGTACTTC.

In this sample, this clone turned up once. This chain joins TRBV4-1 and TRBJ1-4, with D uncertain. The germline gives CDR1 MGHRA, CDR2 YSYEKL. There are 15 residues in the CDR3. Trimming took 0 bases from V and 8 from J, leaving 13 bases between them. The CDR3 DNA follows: TGCGCCAGCAGCCAAGATCCCGGACTGGGGGAAAAACTGTTTTTT. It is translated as CASSQDPGLGEKLFF.

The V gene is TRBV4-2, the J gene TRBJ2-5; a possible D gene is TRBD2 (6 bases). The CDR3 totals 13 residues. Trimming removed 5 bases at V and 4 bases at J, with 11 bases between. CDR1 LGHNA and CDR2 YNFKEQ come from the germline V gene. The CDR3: CASSWTNGETQYF. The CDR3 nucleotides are TGTGCCAGCAGCTGGACTAACGGAGAGACCCAGTACTTC.

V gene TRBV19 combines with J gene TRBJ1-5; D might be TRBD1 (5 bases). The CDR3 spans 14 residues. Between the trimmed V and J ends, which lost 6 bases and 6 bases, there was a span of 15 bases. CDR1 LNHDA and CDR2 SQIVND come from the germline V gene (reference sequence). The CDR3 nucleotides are TGTGCCAGTAGGTCAGGGTTATTAGGTCAGCCCCAGCATTTT. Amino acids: CASRSGLLGQPQHF.

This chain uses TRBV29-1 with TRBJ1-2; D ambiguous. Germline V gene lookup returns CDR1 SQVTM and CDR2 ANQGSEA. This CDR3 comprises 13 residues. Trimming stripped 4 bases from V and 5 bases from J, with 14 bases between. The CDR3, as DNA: TGCAGCGTTGCCAAGGTGGAGGCTTATGGCTACACCTTC. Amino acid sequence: CSVAKVEAYGYTF. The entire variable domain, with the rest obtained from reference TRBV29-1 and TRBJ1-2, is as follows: SAVISQKPSRDICQRGTSLTIQCQVDSQVTMMFWYRQQPGQSLTLIATANQGSEATYESGFVIDKFPISRPNLTFSTLTVSNMSPEDSSIYLCSVAKVEAYGYTFGSGTRLTVV.

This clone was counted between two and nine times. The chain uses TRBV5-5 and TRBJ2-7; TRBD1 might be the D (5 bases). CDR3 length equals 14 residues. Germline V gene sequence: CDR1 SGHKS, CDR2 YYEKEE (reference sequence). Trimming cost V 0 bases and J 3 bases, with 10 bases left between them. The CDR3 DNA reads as TGTGCCAGCAGCTTGGTTGGCAGGGACTACGAGCAGTACTTC. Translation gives CASSLVGRDYEQYF.